Following are 23 T cell receptor beta chains from one sample sequenced in a study of blood T cell repertoires in COVID-19. The repertoire was sequenced with immunoSEQ multiplex PCR; TCRdb's copy has only in-frame clones and lacks some. The sample has about 200,000 clones; approximately 79% are singletons. Source material: peripheral blood. All receptors derive from a man aged 50-60 years who had recovered from COVID-19.

This clone was counted a few times. The chain uses TRBV5-1 and TRBJ2-3, with a tentative D call TRBD1 (6 bases). V was pared by 2 bases and J by 6 bases, with 13 bases between. This CDR3 contains 14 residues. Looked up from germline, CDR1 is SGHRS and CDR2 is YFSETQ. This chain's CDR3 is CASSLEGVVDTQYF. CDR3 bases: TGCGCCAGCAGCTTAGAGGGGGTAGTCGATACGCAGTATTTT.

V is TRBV11-3 and J is TRBJ2-3; D uncertain. V shed 1 base and J shed 6 bases, with 11 bases lying between them. The CDR3 contains 14 residues. The germline V gene has CDR1 SGHNT and CDR2 YENEEA. The CDR3 DNA reads as TGTGCCAGCAGCTTAGGCGGATCTGGGGATACGCAGTATTTT. This translates into CASSLGGSGDTQYF.

The chain links TRBV28 to TRBJ2-7; no clear D. Germline CDR1 reads MDHEN; CDR2 reads SYDVKM. With 3 bases removed from V and 2 bases from J, the gap between germline ends came to 5 bases. The CDR3 extends over 12 amino acids. CDR3 nucleotides: TGTGCCAGCAGTTTCGGTCCCTACGAGCAGTACTTC. Translation gives CASSFGPYEQYF.

The chain joins TRBV10-1 to TRBJ2-3; 8 nucleotides line up with TRBD2. J gave up 7 bases and V 2 bases, and 14 bases lay outside the gene matches. CDR3 length equals 17 residues. Germline CDR1 and CDR2: WNHNN and SYGVQD (reference sequence). CDR3 nucleotides: TGCGCCAGCAGTGAGGAGGGCGGGAGGTCAGGACGCAATACGCAGTATTTT. Translating it yields CASSEEGGRSGRNTQYF.

This clone occurred many times. V gene TRBV9 combines with J gene TRBJ1-2, with TRBD1 matching over 7 bases. The CDR3 runs 16 residues. CDR1 and CDR2 (germline): SGDLS, YYNGEE. The V segment lost 1 base and the J segment 8 bases; nucleotides outside the gene matches: 14. As DNA, the CDR3 is TGTGCCAGCAGCGTAATTTCCGGGGGACAGTTATCCGGCTACACCTTC. This sequence encodes CASSVISGGQLSGYTF. The whole variable domain, remainder taken from reference TRBV9 and TRBJ1-2, is DSGVTQTPKHLITATGQRVTLRCSPRSGDLSVYWYQQSLDQGLQFLIQYYNGEERAKGNILERFSAQQFPDLHSELNLSSLELGDSALYFCASSVISGGQLSGYTFGSGTRLTVV.

This clone was seen a few times. CDR3 sequence reads: CASRRTSGITDTQYF. As DNA, the CDR3 is TGTGCCAGCAGACGGACTAGCGGGATAACAGATACGCAGTATTTT. The rearrangement uses TRBV2 and TRBJ2-3, with 12 bases matching TRBD2. Germline trimming cut 6 bases from V and 3 bases from J; bases unmatched to any gene: 4. The V gene's germline CDR1 is SNHLY and CDR2 FYNNEI. The CDR3 consists of 15 residues. Together with reference TRBV2 and TRBJ2-3, the CDR3 gives the full variable domain: EPEVTQTPSHQVTQMGQEVILRCVPISNHLYFYWYRQILGQKVEFLVSFYNNEISEKSEIFDDQFSVERPDGSNFTLKIRSTKLEDSAMYFCASRRTSGITDTQYFGPGTRLTVL.

Only one count was recorded for this clone. J is TRBJ2-5 and V is TRBV24-1, with TRBD1 identical over 9 bases. This CDR3 contains 16 residues. Per germline, CDR1 KGHDR and CDR2 SFDVKD. Trimming took 5 bases from V and 2 from J; bases not matched to a gene: 8. The CDR3: CATSVPPGQGQETQYF. The DNA of the CDR3 is TGTGCCACCAGTGTTCCGCCGGGACAGGGACAAGAGACCCAGTACTTC.

This clone was observed a few times. Distinct nucleotide sequences in the sample also encode this CDR3. The chain has TRBV11-2 and TRBJ2-7; 8 bases line up with TRBD2. CDR1 SGHAT and CDR2 FQNNGV come from the germline V gene. V was clipped by 5 bases and J by 3 bases; unmatched bases: 3. This CDR3 spans 13 amino acids. The CDR3 reads CASSLAGSYEQYF. The CDR3 DNA is TGTGCCAGCAGCCTAGCGGGTAGCTACGAGCAGTACTTC.

This chain uses TRBV10-3 with TRBJ2-5; D is undetermined. The CDR3 consists of 18 residues. The germline CDR1 and CDR2 sequences are ENHRY and SYGVKD. The V gene lost 3 bases and the J gene lost 2 bases, with 22 bases spanning the gap. The CDR3, as DNA: TGTGCCATCAGTGACAAAAGGATTCGACAAAGGTTACAAGAGACCCAGTACTTC. This gives the protein CAISDKRIRQRLQETQYF.

This chain joins TRBV2 and TRBJ2-1; 10 bases are a match to TRBD2. CDR1 SNHLY and CDR2 FYNNEI come from the germline V gene. V lost 6 bases and J lost 5; bases outside the gene matches: 13. The length of the CDR3 is 17 residues. This CDR3 is CASSARAGLAVDNEQFF. The CDR3 DNA reads TGTGCCAGCAGCGCACGCGCCGGACTAGCGGTCGACAATGAGCAGTTCTTC.

The rearrangement uses TRBV18 and TRBJ1-1, with 11 nucleotides matching TRBD1. Germline CDR1 is KGHSH and CDR2 is LQKENI. J gave up 4 bases and V 6 bases, and 7 bases lay outside the gene matches. CDR3 length: 15 amino acids. CDR3 coding DNA: TGTGCCAGCTCCCTGGACAGGGGGCTGGTCACTGAAGCTTTCTTT. It translates to CASSLDRGLVTEAFF.

The V gene is TRBV12-3 or TRBV12-4, the J gene TRBJ1-1; D is unresolved. V gave up 6 bases and J gave up 0 bases, with 8 bases separating them. This CDR3 comprises 13 residues. The DNA of the CDR3 is TGTGCCAGCAGGCCTAGTGTGAACACTGAAGCTTTCTTT. Residues: CASRPSVNTEAFF.

This chain connects TRBV27 to TRBJ2-7; 9 nucleotides line up with TRBD2. Unmatched junction bases numbered 17, after V lost 6 bases and J lost 2 bases. Germline lookup yields CDR1 MNHEY and CDR2 SMNVEV (reference sequence). CDR3 size: 18 residues. The CDR3 here is CASSTRLAETQTPYEQYF. The CDR3 DNA is TGTGCCAGCAGCACAAGACTAGCGGAAACCCAAACCCCCTACGAGCAGTACTTC.

The chain combines TRBV5-1 with TRBJ1-1; D remains unclear. Trimming removed 4 bases at V and 0 bases at J, with 16 bases between. Germline V gene sequence: CDR1 SGHRS, CDR2 YFSETQ. The CDR3 loop spans 16 amino acids. CDR3 DNA: TGCGCCAGCAGCCTAGACGGATGGATAATGAACACTGAAGCTTTCTTT. It encodes CASSLDGWIMNTEAFF.

The chain links TRBV3-1 (or the pseudogene TRBV3-2) to TRBJ1-1; D call uncertain. The CDR3 has 16 residues. Between the trimmed V and J ends, which lost 1 base and 2 bases, there was a span of 14 bases. CDR1 LGHDT and CDR2 YNNKEL come from the germline V gene (reference sequence). The CDR3 is CASSQVAGVGNTEAFF. The CDR3 bases are TGTGCCAGCAGCCAAGTGGCGGGTGTGGGTAACACTGAAGCTTTCTTT.

The chain joins TRBV27 to TRBJ2-7, with 7 bases matching TRBD1. Germline V lookup: CDR1 MNHEY, CDR2 SMNVEV (reference sequence). There are 16 residues in the CDR3. V gave up 5 bases and J gave up 3 bases; unmatched junction bases: 13. The DNA for the CDR3 is TGTGCCAGCAGTCTAAAATACAGGGGAGAGTTCTACGAGCAGTACTTC. It yields the protein CASSLKYRGEFYEQYF.

This clone was seen more than once but under ten times. The CDR3 DNA sequence: TGTGCCACCGCCTTACAGGGCGAGCAGTACTTC. Translating it yields CATALQGEQYF. The chain joins TRBV28 to TRBJ2-7, with D possibly TRBD1 on 6 matching bases. Trimming stripped 10 bases from V and 6 bases from J, with 13 bases between. The CDR3 extends over 11 amino acids. Germline CDR1 is MDHEN and CDR2 is SYDVKM.

The V and J genes are TRBV3-1 (or the pseudogene TRBV3-2) and TRBJ2-1; D is unresolved. Trimming pared 6 bases from V and 9 bases from J, leaving 9 bases between. CDR3 length: 11 residues. CDR1 and CDR2 from the germline V gene are LGHDT and YNNKEL (reference sequence). CDR3 sequence (DNA): TGTGCCAGCAGTGAGCAAGCTGAGCAGTTCTTC. Translated: CASSEQAEQFF.

This clone was detected once. The rearrangement uses TRBV5-1 and TRBJ2-3, with TRBD2 matching over 7 bases. This CDR3 region has 15 residues. Germline CDR1 is SGHRS and CDR2 is YFSETQ. V trimming: 3 bases; J trimming: 1 base; junction bases outside the gene matches: 5. The CDR3 region is CASSSKAGGTDTQYF. The CDR3, as DNA: TGCGCCAGCAGCTCGAAGGCGGGAGGCACAGATACGCAGTATTTT.

This clone turned up a few times. The chain employs TRBV3-1 (or the pseudogene TRBV3-2) and TRBJ2-5, with D unresolved. The CDR3 has 13 amino acids. Germline V gives CDR1 LGHDT, CDR2 YNNKEL (reference sequence). V gave up 0 bases and J gave up 7 bases, with 9 bases separating them. The CDR3 loop reads CASSQDRLGTQYF. CDR3 nucleotides: TGTGCCAGCAGCCAAGATCGACTGGGGACCCAGTACTTC.

This chain joins TRBV9 and TRBJ2-3; 7 bases fit TRBD2. The trim removed 4 bases at V and 5 bases at J, leaving 13 bases unmatched. The CDR3 contains 16 residues. Germline CDR1 reads SGDLS; CDR2 reads YYNGEE. The CDR3 DNA sequence: TGTGCCAGCAGCCCGAACGCGGGAGTTAGTGGAGATACGCAGTATTTT. It translates to CASSPNAGVSGDTQYF.

This clone was seen only a few times. The rearrangement uses TRBV7-2 and TRBJ1-5; D call uncertain. V lost 6 bases to trimming and J lost 7 bases, with 16 bases between them. The CDR3 contains 14 residues. CDR1 is SGHTA and CDR2 is FQGNSA in the germline V gene. The CDR3 spells CASSTRDHLQPQHF. The CDR3 nucleotides read TGTGCCAGCAGTACGAGGGATCACCTACAGCCCCAGCATTTT.

This clone was counted once. This chain joins TRBV4-3 and TRBJ1-4, with D uncertain. The CDR3 has 14 amino acids. Germline V lookup: CDR1 LGHNA, CDR2 YSLEER. V was pared by 4 bases and J by 11 bases, with 17 bases between. CDR3 amino acids: CASSPPETTEKLFF. CDR3 bases: TGCGCCAGCAGCCCCCCAGAAACGACTGAGAAACTGTTTTTT.